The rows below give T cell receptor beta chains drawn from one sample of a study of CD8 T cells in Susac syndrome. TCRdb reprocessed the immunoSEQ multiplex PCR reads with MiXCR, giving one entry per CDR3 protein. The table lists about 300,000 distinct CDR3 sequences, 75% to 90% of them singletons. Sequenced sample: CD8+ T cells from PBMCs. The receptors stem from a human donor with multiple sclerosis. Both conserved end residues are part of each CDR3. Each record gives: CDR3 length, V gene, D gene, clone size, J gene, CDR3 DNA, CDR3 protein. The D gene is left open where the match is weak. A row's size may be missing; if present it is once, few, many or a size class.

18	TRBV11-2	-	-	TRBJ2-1	TGTGCCAGCAGCTTAGATCTGGTCATCCGGTTTCCCTACAATGAGCAGTTCTTC	CASSLDLVIRFPYNEQFF
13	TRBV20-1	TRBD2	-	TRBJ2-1	TGCAGTCAACTAGCGGGCACCTACAATGAGCAGTTCTTC	CSQLAGTYNEQFF
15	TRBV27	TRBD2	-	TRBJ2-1	TGTGCCAGCAGCCCACGACTAGCGGAATACAATGAGCAGTTCTTC	CASSPRLAEYNEQFF
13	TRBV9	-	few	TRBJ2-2	TGTGCCAGCAGCGTCGGGCTCACCGGGGAGCTGTTTTTT	CASSVGLTGELFF
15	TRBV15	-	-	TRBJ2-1	TGTGCCACCAGCAGAGCGGGGATGGGAGACAATGAGCAGTTCTTC	CATSRAGMGDNEQFF
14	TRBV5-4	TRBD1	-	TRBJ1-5	TGTGCCAGCAGCCGAGGGACAGGGGATCAGCCCCAGCATTTT	CASSRGTGDQPQHF
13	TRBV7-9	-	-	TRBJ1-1	TGTGCCAGCAGCTTATCGGGGGGACGGGAAGCTTTCTTT	CASSLSGGREAFF
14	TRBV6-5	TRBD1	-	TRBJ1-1	TGTGCCAGCAGTTTCACAGGGGGCGCGTATGAAGCTTTCTTT	CASSFTGGAYEAFF
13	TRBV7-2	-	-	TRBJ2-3	TGTGCCAGCAGCTCTATCCGCACAGATACGCAGTATTTT	CASSSIRTDTQYF
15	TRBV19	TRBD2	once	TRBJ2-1	TGTGCCAGTAGTAACGAAGCGGGGGGGAACAATGAGCAGTTCTTC	CASSNEAGGNNEQFF
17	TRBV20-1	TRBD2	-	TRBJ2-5	TGCAGTGCTAGAGATCTGCTCCGGGAGGGGGGGCAAGAGACCCAGTACTTC	CSARDLLREGGQETQYF
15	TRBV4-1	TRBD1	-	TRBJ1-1	TGCGCCAGCAGCCAAGTTCAGGGGGGGAACACTGAAGCTTTCTTT	CASSQVQGGNTEAFF
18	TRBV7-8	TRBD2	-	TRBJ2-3	TGTGCCAGCAGCTTAAGTTTAGCGGGGGGGTTTGTGGCAGATACGCAGTATTTT	CASSLSLAGGFVADTQYF
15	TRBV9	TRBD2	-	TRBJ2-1	TGTGCCAGCAGCGCCCGGACTAGCGGAGAAAATGAGCAGTTCTTC	CASSARTSGENEQFF
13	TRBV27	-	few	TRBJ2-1	TGTGCCAGCAGTTTACAGGGGTTCAATGAGCAGTTCTTC	CASSLQGFNEQFF
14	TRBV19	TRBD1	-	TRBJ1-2	TGTGCCAGTAGTTCCAGGGGGCTCATCTATGGCTACACCTTC	CASSSRGLIYGYTF
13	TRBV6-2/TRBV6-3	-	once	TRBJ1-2	TGTGCCAGCAGTTACCTGGCCGAGTATGGCTACACCTTC	CASSYLAEYGYTF
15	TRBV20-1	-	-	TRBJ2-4	TGCAGTGCTAGACCAGGACAGCTAGCCAAAAACATTCAGTACTTC	CSARPGQLAKNIQYF
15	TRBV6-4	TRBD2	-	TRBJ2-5	TGTGCCAGCAGTGCAACTAGCGGGGCTACGGAGGCCCAGTACTTC	CASSATSGATEAQYF
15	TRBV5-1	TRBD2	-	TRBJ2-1	TGCGCCAGCAGCCCCAGTTGGCGGGAGGGGAATGAGCAGTTCTTC	CASSPSWREGNEQFF
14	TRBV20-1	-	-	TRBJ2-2	TGCAGTGCTAGGGAGGGAATCATAGCCGGGGAGCTGTTTTTT	CSAREGIIAGELFF
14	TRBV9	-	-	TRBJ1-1	TGTGCCAGCAGCGTAGGGACTTCGGACACTGAAGCTTTCTTT	CASSVGTSDTEAFF
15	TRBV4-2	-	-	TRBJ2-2	TGTGCCAGCAGCCAAGCTGGGGCTAGTACCGGGGAGCTGTTTTTT	CASSQAGASTGELFF
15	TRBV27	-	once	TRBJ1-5	TGTGCCAGCAGTTTATCCCTGTGGGGCAATCAGCCCCAGCATTTT	CASSLSLWGNQPQHF
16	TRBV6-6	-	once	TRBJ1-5	TGTGCCAGCAGTTACTCGACCTCCCGTAGCGGTCAGCCCCAGCATTTT	CASSYSTSRSGQPQHF
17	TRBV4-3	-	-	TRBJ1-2	TGCGCCAGCAGCCAAGATTCCTGGGGCAGGGTAGACGATGGCTACACCTTC	CASSQDSWGRVDDGYTF
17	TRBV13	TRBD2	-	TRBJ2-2	TGTGCCAGCAGCTTAGGGACTAGCGGCGCGAACACCGGGGAGCTGTTTTTT	CASSLGTSGANTGELFF
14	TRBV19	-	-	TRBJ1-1	TGTGCCAGTAGTATAGGGGCGATGAACACTGAAGCTTTCTTT	CASSIGAMNTEAFF
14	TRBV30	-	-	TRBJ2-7	TGTGCCTGGAGTCCCCCGGGCCCCCCTGCGTGGCAGTACTTC	CAWSPPGPPAWQYF
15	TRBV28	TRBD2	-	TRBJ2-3	TGTGCCAGCAGTTTGATAGCGGGAACCACAGATACGCAGTATTTT	CASSLIAGTTDTQYF
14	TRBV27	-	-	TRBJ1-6	TGTGCCAGCAGTTTAAAGGCAGGGCGGCCACCCCTCCACTTT	CASSLKAGRPPLHF
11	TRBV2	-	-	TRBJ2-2	TGTGCCAGCAGGGACACCGGGGAGCTGTTTTTT	CASRDTGELFF
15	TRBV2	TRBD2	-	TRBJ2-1	TGTGCCAACCTTTTTCGGGCTAGCGGGAGGGCTGAGCAGTTCTTC	CANLFRASGRAEQFF
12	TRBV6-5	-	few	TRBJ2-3	TGTGCCAGCAGTTACTCGACGGGAGTACAGTATTTT	CASSYSTGVQYF
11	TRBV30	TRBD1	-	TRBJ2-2	TGTGCCGGACAGGTGGCCGGGGAGCTGTTTTTT	CAGQVAGELFF
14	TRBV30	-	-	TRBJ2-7	TGTGCCTGGAGTATACGGGGGCTATCCTACGAGCAGTACTTC	CAWSIRGLSYEQYF
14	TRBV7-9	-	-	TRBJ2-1	TGTGCCAGCAGCCCCCCCCAGAACTACAATGAGCAGTTCTTC	CASSPPQNYNEQFF
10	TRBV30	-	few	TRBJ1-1	TGTGCCCGGTTACCTTCGGAAGCTTTCTTT	CARLPSEAFF
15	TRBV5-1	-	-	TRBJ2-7	TGCGCCAGCAAGGCGGAACCCGACCCGACCTACGAGCAGTACTTC	CASKAEPDPTYEQYF
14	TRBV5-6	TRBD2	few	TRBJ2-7	TGTGCCAGCAGCCAAGGCGGGGGGGCCTACGAGCAGTACTTC	CASSQGGGAYEQYF
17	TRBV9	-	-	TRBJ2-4	TGTGCCAGCAGCGTAGGGACGGGGACCTCGCACGAAAACATTCAGTACTTC	CASSVGTGTSHENIQYF
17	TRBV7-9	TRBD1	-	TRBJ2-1	TGTGCCAGCAGCTTACCCCTGACAGGGAAGAGGTACAATGAGCAGTTCTTC	CASSLPLTGKRYNEQFF
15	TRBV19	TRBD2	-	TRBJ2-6	TGTGCCAGTATGGTGGGGACTAGCCTGACCAACGTCCTGACTTTC	CASMVGTSLTNVLTF
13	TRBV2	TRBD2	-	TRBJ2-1	TGTGCCAGCAGTGCGACGGGAGGCAATGAGCAGTTCTTC	CASSATGGNEQFF
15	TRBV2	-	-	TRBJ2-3	TGTGCCAGCAGTGAAGGAGTAGCTAGCACAGATACGCAGTATTTT	CASSEGVASTDTQYF
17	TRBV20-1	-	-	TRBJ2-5	TGCAGTGCTAGTCAGGGGGGGGGAGAGCTTCGGCAAGAGACCCAGTACTTC	CSASQGGGELRQETQYF
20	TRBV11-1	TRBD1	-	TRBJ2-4	TGTGCCAGCAGCTTAGGAAGATATCCGGGACAGGCGAGGGCCAAAAACATTCAGTACTTC	CASSLGRYPGQARAKNIQYF
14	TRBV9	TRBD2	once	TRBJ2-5	TGTGCCAGCAGCGCGAGCGGGAGCCGAGAGACCCAGTACTTC	CASSASGSRETQYF
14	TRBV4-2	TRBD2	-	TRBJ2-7	TGTGCCAGCAGCCCAACGCCGACTAGCAGCGAGCAGTACTTC	CASSPTPTSSEQYF
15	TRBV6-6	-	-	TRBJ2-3	TGTGCCAGCAGTTACGGCCTTCCTGGGACAGATACGCAGTATTTT	CASSYGLPGTDTQYF
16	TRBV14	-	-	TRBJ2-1	TGTGCCAGCAGCCAAGCCCCAGGGATACAATACAATGAGCAGTTCTTC	CASSQAPGIQYNEQFF
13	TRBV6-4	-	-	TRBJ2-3	TGTGCCAGCAGTGGATCAAGCACAGATACGCAGTATTTT	CASSGSSTDTQYF
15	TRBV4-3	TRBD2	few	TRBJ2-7	TGCGCCAGCAGCCCGGGGGCTAGCGGGACGTTCGAGCAGTACTTC	CASSPGASGTFEQYF
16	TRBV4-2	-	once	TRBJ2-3	TGTGCCAGCAGCCAAGCTCGAGGGGGTATGGCAGATACGCAGTATTTT	CASSQARGGMADTQYF